The 27 T cell receptor beta chains listed next were all sequenced from one sample in a study of blood T cells in healthy people across ages. The authors ran a second PCR of roughly 6 to 12 cycles using a sample-barcoded 5' primer and a J-beta primer mix. Via MiXCR, TCRdb re-called the 5' RACE reads, giving one row per CDR3 protein. Among about 1,500,000 distinct CDR3 sequences, roughly 27% were seen once, and the ten largest hold roughly 8%. The sequenced sample consisted of blood. These receptors all stem from a woman aged 25 to 39 in good health.

This clonotype has just a few counts. The V gene is TRBV5-1, the J gene TRBJ2-1; 10 nucleotides line up with TRBD2. CDR1 SGHRS and CDR2 YFSETQ come from the germline V gene. The CDR3 spans 15 residues. Trimming took 1 base from V and 8 from J; bases not matched to a gene: 6. The CDR3 DNA reads TGCGCCAGCAGCTTGTCTAGCGGGAGAAAGGATGAGCAGTTCTTC. Amino acid sequence: CASSLSSGRKDEQFF.

The table lists this clonotype with a few counts. The chain combines TRBV12-3 or TRBV12-4 with TRBJ1-1; 10 nucleotides match TRBD1. This CDR3 has 17 residues. The V and J ends lost 3 bases and 3 bases, in that order; junction bases with no gene match: 10. The CDR3 DNA reads TGTGCCAGCAGTTTGTCCGGGACAGGGGTGAGAGACACTGAAGCTTTCTTT. Translated: CASSLSGTGVRDTEAFF.

This clonotype was seen at least ten times. This sequence joins TRBV29-1 and TRBJ2-7; D is perhaps TRBD2 (5 bases). This CDR3 comprises 13 residues. Germline values: CDR1 SQVTM, CDR2 ANQGSEA. With 4 bases removed from V and 4 bases from J, the gap between germline ends came to 14 bases. The CDR3 is CSVGTLTTYEQYF. In nucleotides, the CDR3 is TGCAGCGTTGGGACTCTCACGACTTACGAGCAGTACTTC.

As to this clonotype: At one end, the junction sequence differs from germline, possibly due to a read error. This chain uses TRBV28 with TRBJ2-3; perhaps D is TRBD1 or TRBD2 (5 bases each). CDR3 length equals 17 residues. The V gene's germline CDR1 is MDHEN and CDR2 SYDVKM. DNA for the CDR3: TGTGCCAGCAGTTCGTCCTGGGGGATTTTGAACACAGATACGCGGTATTTT. Protein product: CASSSSWGILNTDTRYF. The full variable domain, its missing parts supplied by reference TRBV28 and TRBJ2-3, is DVKVTQSSRYLVKRTGEKVFLECVQDMDHENMFWYRQDPGLGLRLIYFSYDVKMKEKGDIPEGYSVSREKKERFSLILESASTNQTSMYLCASSSSWGILNTDTRYFGPGTRLTVL.

This clonotype was picked up many times. This chain connects TRBV29-1 to TRBJ2-1, with D unresolved. V gave up 0 bases and J gave up 10 bases, with 13 bases separating them. The CDR3 consists of 13 residues. Germline CDR1 SQVTM, CDR2 ANQGSEA. For the CDR3, the DNA is TGCAGCGTTGAAGAGACGAGTCTCGGGGAGCAGTTCTTC. Translating it yields CSVEETSLGEQFF.

The V and J genes are TRBV7-6 and TRBJ1-6; 9 positions agree with TRBD1. The V gene's germline CDR1 is SGHVS and CDR2 FNYEAQ. V shed 5 bases and J 10 bases; nucleotides not matched to a gene: 9. The CDR3 is made up of 15 amino acids. CDR3 bases: TGTGCCAGCAGCCGCCGGGACAGGGTTGAATCACCCCTCCACTTT. Amino acids: CASSRRDRVESPLHF.

This clonotype was found many times. The chain is built from TRBV29-1 and TRBJ2-5; possible D gene TRBD2, 5 bases. The CDR3 extends over 13 amino acids. Germline V gene sequence: CDR1 SQVTM, CDR2 ANQGSEA. Between the trimmed V and J ends, which lost 3 bases and 5 bases, there was a span of 13 bases. The CDR3 DNA reads TGCAGCGTTGAGTACGTTTCGGGGGAGACCCAGTACTTC. The encoded protein is CSVEYVSGETQYF.

DNA of the CDR3: TGTGCCAGCAGTGACAGGGGGCCATATGGCTACACCTTC. Amino acid sequence: CASSDRGPYGYTF. The rearrangement uses TRBV6-1 and TRBJ1-2; 8 bases are a match to TRBD1. This CDR3 region has 13 residues. Germline V CDR1 and CDR2: MNHNS, SASEGT. Unmatched junction bases numbered 2, after V lost 3 bases and J lost 5 bases.

This rearrangement joins TRBV5-6 to TRBJ2-2; 9 nucleotides match TRBD1. The germline V gene has CDR1 SGHDT and CDR2 YYEEEE. The length of the CDR3 is 16 residues. The V gene end was trimmed by 1 base and the J gene end by 3 bases; junction bases not matched to a gene: 4. CDR3 loop: CASSLLTGGDTGELFF. Here the CDR3 DNA reads TGTGCCAGCAGCTTGCTCACAGGGGGCGACACCGGGGAGCTGTTTTTT. The complete variable domain, with remaining parts taken from reference TRBV5-6 and TRBJ2-2, reads DAGVTQSPTHLIKTRGQQVTLRCSPKSGHDTVSWYQQALGQGPQFIFQYYEEEERQRGNFPDRFSGHQFPNYSSELNVNALLLGDSALYLCASSLLTGGDTGELFFGEGSRLTVL.

This chain connects TRBV27 to TRBJ2-7; possible D gene TRBD1, 5 bases. This CDR3 spans 16 amino acids. V lost 0 bases and J 4 bases, leaving 16 bases between the germline ends. Germline CDR1 is MNHEY and CDR2 is SMNVEV (reference sequence). The CDR3 reads CASSLSRAYLLYEQYF. The CDR3 DNA follows: TGTGCCAGCAGTTTATCCAGGGCTTATCTCCTTTACGAGCAGTACTTC.

This clonotype came up a few times. The genes are TRBV20-1 and TRBJ1-6; D is ambiguous. Trimming removed 6 bases from V and 3 bases from J, with 21 bases in between. Germline V lookup: CDR1 DFQATT, CDR2 SNEGSKA (reference sequence). The CDR3 runs to 17 residues. CDR3 nucleotide sequence: TGCAGTGCCCTCAAAGGTCAACACTCGTTCTATAATTCACCCCTCCACTTT. This encodes CSALKGQHSFYNSPLHF.

This clonotype was counted many times. The chain has TRBV12-3 or TRBV12-4 and TRBJ1-2; D ambiguous. V was shortened by 3 bases and J by 2 bases, with 13 bases between the two germline ends. The CDR3 has 15 residues. This CDR3 is CASSLVSGRNYGYTF. DNA of the CDR3: TGTGCCAGCAGTTTGGTTTCTGGACGAAACTATGGCTACACCTTC.

This clonotype showed up many times. The chain recombines TRBV4-2 with TRBJ1-2; 8 bases fit TRBD1. Germline-derived CDR1 and CDR2 are LGHNA and YNFKEQ. J gave up 4 bases and V 0 bases, and 7 bases lay outside the gene matches. CDR3 length: 16 residues. DNA of the CDR3: TGTGCCAGCAGCCAAGATAGGGGACAGGCAATCTATGGCTACACCTTC. It translates to CASSQDRGQAIYGYTF.

Worth noting for this clonotype: This may arise from a read error, as a much more abundant clone is one base away. The CDR3 DNA sequence: TGTGCCAGCAGCCCGCTTCCTAGCGGGAGCTGCGAGCAGTACTTC. The encoded protein is CASSPLPSGSCEQYF. The chain couples TRBV7-3 to TRBJ2-7; TRBD2 matches at 10 bases. CDR3 length equals 15 residues. V shed 5 bases, J shed 6 bases, and the junction held 10 bases outside the gene matches. The V gene's germline CDR1 is SGHTA and CDR2 FQGTGA.

This chain's CDR3 is CASSAGGRSSYEQYF. DNA of the CDR3: TGTGCCAGCAGCGCCGGGGGGCGCAGCTCCTACGAGCAGTACTTC. The chain recombines TRBV12-3 or TRBV12-4 with TRBJ2-7; tentatively, D is TRBD2 (7 bases). This CDR3 comprises 15 residues. The V and J ends lost 6 bases and 0 bases respectively, with 15 bases between them.

Only a few counts were recorded for this clonotype. The gene calls are TRBV14 and TRBJ2-6, with no clear D. V dropped 5 bases and J dropped 0 bases, with 8 bases sitting between them. The CDR3 length is 15 residues. Germline CDR1 is SGHDN and CDR2 is FVKESK. DNA of the CDR3: TGTGCCAGCAGCTCGGCCATCTCTGGGGCCAACGTCCTGACTTTC. It codes for CASSSAISGANVLTF.

This chain links TRBV9 with TRBJ2-3; 9 bases line up with TRBD2. Germline CDR1 and CDR2: SGDLS and YYNGEE. The CDR3 is made up of 15 amino acids. Trimming took 4 bases from V and 3 from J; bases not matched to a gene: 6. CDR3 region: CASSRLAARTDTQYF. The CDR3, as DNA: TGTGCCAGCAGCCGACTAGCGGCCAGAACAGATACGCAGTATTTT.

This clonotype was recorded at least ten times. The chain uses TRBV4-1 and TRBJ2-5, with 7 bases aligning to TRBD2. The CDR3 is 15 residues long. Germline-derived CDR1 and CDR2 are MGHRA and YSYEKL. Trimming took 0 bases from V and 2 from J; bases not matched to a gene: 3. The CDR3 sequence: CASSQDGGRQETQYF. The DNA of the CDR3 is TGCGCCAGCAGCCAAGATGGCGGGAGACAAGAGACCCAGTACTTC.

This clonotype appeared a few times. The V call is TRBV6-2 or TRBV6-3, the J call TRBJ2-7, with a tentative D call TRBD2 (5 bases). Germline V gene data show CDR1 as MNHEY and CDR2 as SVGEGT. The germline V and J ends were trimmed by 3 bases and 8 bases, with 17 bases remaining between them. The CDR3 runs 14 residues. The CDR3 DNA is TGTGCCAGCAGTTATACTAGTGGTCGTCGCCAGCAGTACTTC. Translated: CASSYTSGRRQQYF.

This sequence joins TRBV20-1 and TRBJ1-1, with D uncertain. Trimming removed 6 bases from V and 0 bases from J, with 11 bases in between. The CDR3 runs 13 residues. Germline CDR1 is DFQATT and CDR2 is SNEGSKA (reference sequence). The CDR3 loop reads CSAAGIMNTEAFF. The DNA of the CDR3 is TGCAGTGCGGCCGGGATTATGAACACTGAAGCTTTCTTT.

The chain employs TRBV5-1 and TRBJ2-7; 9 bases align to TRBD2. The CDR3 is 15 residues long. The germline V gene has CDR1 SGHRS and CDR2 YFSETQ. V lost 0 bases to trimming and J lost 3 bases; unmatched junction nucleotides: 4. CDR3 DNA: TGCGCCAGCAGCTTGGGTGGGACTAGCAACTACGAGCAGTACTTC. Translating it yields CASSLGGTSNYEQYF.

This clonotype showed up just a few times. The chain combines TRBV5-1 with TRBJ2-1, with 10 bases matching TRBD1. CDR3 size: 16 residues. J gave up 8 bases and V 2 bases, and 10 bases lay outside the gene matches. CDR1 is SGHRS, CDR2 YFSETQ, per germline. The CDR3 is CASSFPGGTGDDEQFF. In DNA form, the CDR3 reads TGCGCCAGCAGCTTCCCCGGGGGGACAGGGGACGATGAGCAGTTCTTC.

The chain has TRBV29-1 and TRBJ2-1; 7 bases map to TRBD1. Looked up from germline, CDR1 is SQVTM and CDR2 is ANQGSEA. CDR3 length: 15 residues. V lost 0 bases, J lost 3 bases, and 5 bases stayed unmatched. CDR3 sequence (DNA): TGCAGCGTTGAAGAAGGGACAGACCTCTACAATGAGCAGTTCTTC. Its protein product is CSVEEGTDLYNEQFF.

This clonotype was seen ten or more times. The rearrangement uses TRBV12-3 or TRBV12-4 and TRBJ1-2; D is uncertain. Trimming took off 6 bases at V and 4 bases at J, with 12 bases between the two ends. The CDR3 runs 13 residues. DNA for the CDR3: TGTGCCAGCAGCTTACCGCAGAGCTATGGCTACACCTTC. This sequence encodes CASSLPQSYGYTF.

The rearrangement joins TRBV29-1 to TRBJ2-1; TRBD2 matches at 7 bases. This CDR3 is built from 14 residues. Germline CDR1 and CDR2: SQVTM and ANQGSEA. V trimming: 1 base; J trimming: 5 bases; junction bases outside the gene matches: 5. CDR3 region: CSVEGPGGNNEQFF. DNA of the CDR3: TGCAGCGTTGAAGGTCCGGGAGGTAACAATGAGCAGTTCTTC.

Comment on this clonotype: A read error may explain this, as a much larger clone is one base away. This chain connects TRBV28 to TRBJ1-1; no firm D call. The CDR3 totals 13 residues. V lost 3 bases to trimming and J lost 3 bases, with 8 bases between them. Germline V CDR1 and CDR2: MDHEN, SYDVKM. The CDR3 region is CASSFREDTEAFF. The CDR3 region has the DNA TGTGCCAGCAGTTTCCGGGAGGACACTGAAGCTTTCTTT.

The chain's CDR3 is CASSSSSRGINQPQHF. The CDR3 DNA sequence: TGTGCCAGCAGTTCAAGCAGCAGGGGGATAAATCAGCCCCAGCATTTT. V gene TRBV12-3 or TRBV12-4 combines with J gene TRBJ1-5, with 7 bases identical to TRBD1. Germline trimming cut 4 bases from V and 4 bases from J; bases unmatched to any gene: 10. The CDR3 totals 16 residues.